This TCR beta chain was retrieved from a study of cytotoxic CD8 clonotypes in ibrutinib-treated CLL. Study in general: Responses comprised around 24 partial and 2 complete; at median roughly 66 months, 14 remained remitted and around 12 progressed. Response specimens were obtained following a median treatment duration of roughly 12 months, with a range of 6 to 36. Findings and caveats of the study: Stable or contracted on treatment, public clonotypes were also uncommon.

Details on this clone: Its specificity is not known.

Assay used: immunoSEQ multiplex PCR; TCRdb lists only in-frame clones, some missing. The sample carries approximately 15,000 clones, around 61% recorded once. The CDR3 is 11 amino acids. V was cut by 7 bases and J by 8 bases, with 14 bases left in between. Looked up from germline, CDR1 is DFQATT and CDR2 is SNEGSKA (reference sequence). The origin of this receptor is a human donor with chronic lymphocytic leukemia. The chain joins TRBV20-1 to TRBJ1-2, with D possibly matching TRBD1 (6 bases). Sequencing used PBMCs, obtained before ibrutinib treatment. CDR3 residues: CSGILGGGYTF. In nucleotides, the CDR3 is TGCAGTGGCATTTTGGGGGGCGGCTACACCTTC.